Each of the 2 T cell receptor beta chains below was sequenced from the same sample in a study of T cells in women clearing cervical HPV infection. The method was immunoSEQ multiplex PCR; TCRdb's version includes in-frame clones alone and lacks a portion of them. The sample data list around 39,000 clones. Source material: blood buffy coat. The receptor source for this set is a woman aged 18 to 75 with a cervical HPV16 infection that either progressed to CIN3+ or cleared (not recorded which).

CDR3 protein: CSVEGQGNTEAFF. Partial CDR3 DNA: TGCAGCGTTGAGGGTCAGGGCAACACTGAA. This chain uses TRBV29-1 with TRBJ1-1; perhaps TRBD1 as D (5 bases). The read stops 3 residues short of the end of the CDR3; the missing end is completed from the germline J gene. The germline CDR1 and CDR2 sequences are SQVTM and ANQGSEA. The CDR3 length is 13 residues. Trimming removed 3 bases at V and 2 bases at J, with 10 bases between.

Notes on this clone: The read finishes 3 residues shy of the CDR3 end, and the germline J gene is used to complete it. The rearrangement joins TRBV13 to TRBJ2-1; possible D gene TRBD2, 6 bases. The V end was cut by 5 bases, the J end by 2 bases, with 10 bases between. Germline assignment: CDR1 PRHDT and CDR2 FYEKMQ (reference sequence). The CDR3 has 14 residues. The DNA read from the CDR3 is TGTGCCAGCAGCCCCGCTAGCGCCTACAATGAG. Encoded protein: CASSPASAYNE. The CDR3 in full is CASSPASAYNEQFF.